These 14 T cell receptor beta chains were all obtained from the same sample, sequenced in a study of blood T cell repertoires in COVID-19. Repertoires were generated with immunoSEQ multiplex PCR, while TCRdb's copy carries only in-frame clones and drops some. The repertoire holds more than 85,000 clones, with approximately 91% as singletons. The material sequenced was peripheral blood. Receptor source: a man between 18 and 35 years old with acute or convalescent COVID-19.

This clone has just one count. The rearrangement joins TRBV27 to TRBJ1-1; D might be TRBD1 (6 bases). The V gene's germline CDR1 is MNHEY and CDR2 SMNVEV (reference sequence). With 2 bases removed from V and 5 bases from J, the gap between germline ends came to 15 bases. The CDR3 sequence is 15 residues long. CDR3 amino acids: CASSLRGGQRTEAFF. Here the CDR3 DNA reads TGTGCCAGCAGTTTACGGGGGGGGCAGAGGACTGAAGCTTTCTTT.

The rearrangement links TRBV5-1 to TRBJ2-5, with 8 bases aligning to TRBD2. The V and J ends lost 0 bases and 5 bases, in that order; junction bases with no gene match: 9. The CDR3 has 16 residues. CDR1 SGHRS and CDR2 YFSETQ come from the germline V gene. In DNA, the CDR3 is TGCGCCAGCAGCTTGGATGCTGCGGGAGGAAGGGAGACCCAGTACTTC. Amino acid sequence: CASSLDAAGGRETQYF.

The chain combines TRBV10-2 with TRBJ1-5, with D possibly matching TRBD1 (5 bases). Looked up from germline, CDR1 is WSHSY and CDR2 is SAAADI. Trimming left V 6 bases short and J 3 bases short, with 6 bases between. The CDR3 contains 12 residues. The CDR3 is CASRDNNQPQHF. For the CDR3, the DNA is TGCGCCAGCAGGGACAACAATCAGCCCCAGCATTTT.

The rearrangement links TRBV5-5 to TRBJ2-7; 7 nucleotides agree with TRBD2. CDR3 length equals 13 residues. With 0 bases clipped from V and 10 bases from J, the junction kept 7 bases outside the gene matches. Germline CDR1 SGHKS, CDR2 YYEKEE (reference sequence). CDR3 protein: CASSLELSGGQYF. The CDR3 bases are TGTGCCAGCAGCTTGGAATTATCGGGGGGTCAGTACTTC. Using reference TRBV5-5 and TRBJ2-7 for the parts outside the CDR3, the full variable domain is DAGVTQSPTHLIKTRGQQVTLRCSPISGHKSVSWYQQVLGQGPQFIFQYYEKEERGRGNFPDRFSARQFPNYSSELNVNALLLGDSALYLCASSLELSGGQYFGPGTRLTVT.

CDR3 nucleotides: TGTGCCAGCAGCCAAGTCGGAGTTAACTATGGCTACACCTTC. Translated, it gives CASSQVGVNYGYTF. This rearrangement joins TRBV14 to TRBJ1-2; D is uncertain. Germline V gene sequence: CDR1 SGHDN, CDR2 FVKESK. The CDR3 extends over 14 amino acids. V lost 1 base and J lost 1, with 7 bases in between. The complete variable domain, with remaining parts taken from reference TRBV14 and TRBJ1-2, reads EAGVTQFPSHSVIEKGQTVTLRCDPISGHDNLYWYRRVMGKEIKFLLHFVKESKQDESGMPNNRFLAERTGGTYSTLKVQPAELEDSGVYFCASSQVGVNYGYTFGSGTRLTVV.

V usage is TRBV7-9 and J usage is TRBJ1-1, with 8 nucleotides matching TRBD1. Germline lookup yields CDR1 SEHNR and CDR2 FQNEAQ (reference sequence). This CDR3 contains 17 residues. V shed 5 bases and J 1 base; nucleotides not matched to a gene: 12. This CDR3 is CASSPWQGAVGNTEAFF. The CDR3 DNA reads TGTGCCAGCAGCCCATGGCAGGGGGCCGTCGGGAACACTGAAGCTTTCTTT.

This clone appeared once. The chain uses TRBV6-4 and TRBJ1-2, with a possible D match to TRBD1 (5 bases). CDR3 size: 13 residues. The ends were cut back, 11 bases at V and 4 bases at J, with 17 bases in the middle. The germline CDR1 and CDR2 sequences are MRHNA and SNTAGT. CDR3 in amino acids: CAPVTVSAYGYTF. The CDR3, as DNA: TGTGCCCCTGTGACAGTGTCCGCCTATGGCTACACCTTC.

The chain couples TRBV11-2 to TRBJ2-7, with D perhaps TRBD2 (5 bases). Trimming took 5 bases from V and 6 from J, leaving 14 bases between them. Germline lookup yields CDR1 SGHAT and CDR2 FQNNGV. This CDR3 has 13 residues. The CDR3 nucleotides are TGTGCCAGCAGCACAACGAGGGTCGGCGAGCAGTACTTC. It yields the protein CASSTTRVGEQYF.

This chain joins TRBV10-2 and TRBJ2-1; 10 positions agree with TRBD2. The germline CDR1 and CDR2 sequences are WSHSY and SAAADI. The CDR3 is 14 residues long. Losses at the gene ends were 8 bases for V and 3 bases for J; bases not matched to a gene: 4. CDR3 sequence: CASVGLADYNEQFF. The CDR3 DNA is TGCGCCAGCGTCGGACTAGCGGACTACAATGAGCAGTTCTTC.

The CDR3, as DNA: TGTGCCAGCAGCCCGACAGTGAACACTGAAGCTTTCTTT. Protein: CASSPTVNTEAFF. V and J are TRBV3-1 (or the pseudogene TRBV3-2) and TRBJ1-1; D possibly corresponds to TRBD1 (5 bases). The V end lost 4 bases, the J end lost 0 bases, and 6 bases lay between the germline ends. The CDR3 consists of 13 residues. Germline CDR1 reads LGHDT; CDR2 reads YNNKEL (reference sequence).

The CDR3 region is CASSRDIYGYTF. The CDR3 DNA sequence: TGTGCCAGCAGCCGGGACATCTATGGCTACACCTTC. V and J are TRBV7-9 and TRBJ1-2; a possible D gene is TRBD1 (6 bases). V dropped 5 bases and J dropped 4 bases, with 8 bases sitting between them. Per germline, CDR1 SEHNR and CDR2 FQNEAQ (reference sequence). CDR3 length: 12 residues.

The rearrangement uses TRBV6-5 and TRBJ2-7, with TRBD2 matching over 8 bases. Germline V lookup: CDR1 MNHEY, CDR2 SVGAGI. CDR3 length equals 14 residues. The V segment lost 6 bases and the J segment 4 bases; nucleotides outside the gene matches: 8. The CDR3: CASRFQREIYEQYF. The CDR3 nucleotides are TGTGCCAGCAGGTTCCAGCGGGAGATATACGAGCAGTACTTC.

The V call is TRBV9, the J call TRBJ1-2, with TRBD1 identical over 7 bases. J gave up 1 base and V 2 bases, and 5 bases lay outside the gene matches. The CDR3 runs 15 residues. Germline loops: CDR1 SGDLS, CDR2 YYNGEE. DNA of the CDR3: TGTGCCAGCAGCGTCACGGGACAGAATAACTATGGCTACACCTTC. This codes for CASSVTGQNNYGYTF.

The rearrangement joins TRBV4-1 to TRBJ2-7; 7 positions match TRBD1. The CDR3 totals 15 residues. J lost 2 bases, V lost 5 bases, and 9 bases had no gene match. Looked up from germline, CDR1 is MGHRA and CDR2 is YSYEKL. CDR3 amino acids: CASSYRGSPPYEQYF. The CDR3 DNA sequence: TGCGCCAGCAGCTACAGGGGTTCCCCCCCCTACGAGCAGTACTTC.